One and the same sample provided the 25 T cell receptor beta chains below, sequenced in a study of identical twins. TCRdb reprocessed the 5' RACE reads via MiXCR and lists one record per CDR3 protein. This sample yields approximately 690,000 distinct CDR3 sequences, of which roughly 6% are seen a single time; roughly 1.8% belongs to the top ten. The specimen sequenced was naive T cells sorted from blood. The source is a man younger than 30 in good health.

This clonotype was counted a few times. The rearrangement uses TRBV24-1 and TRBJ2-2, with D possibly being TRBD2 (6 bases). Between the trimmed V and J ends, which lost 7 bases and 8 bases, there was a span of 22 bases. This CDR3 comprises 16 residues. Germline assignment: CDR1 KGHDR and CDR2 SFDVKD. Here the CDR3 reads CATRGAGFPGVGELFF. The CDR3 bases are TGTGCCACCAGGGGTGCGGGATTTCCGGGAGTGGGGGAGCTGTTTTTT.

This clonotype has ten or more counts. V and J are TRBV7-8 and TRBJ2-3; 10 bases match TRBD2. From germline, CDR1 is SGHVS and CDR2 FQNEAQ. This CDR3 has 15 residues. Trimming removed 6 bases from V and 3 bases from J; junction bases left unmatched: 6. In DNA, the CDR3 is TGTGCCAGCAGACGAGCGGGAGGGCCGACAGATACGCAGTATTTT. Translated: CASRRAGGPTDTQYF. Complete variable domain (other parts from reference TRBV7-8 and TRBJ2-3): GAGVSQSPRYKVAKRGQDVALRCDPISGHVSLFWYQQALGQGPEFLTYFQNEAQLDKSGLPSDRFFAERPEGSVSTLKIQRTQQEDSAVYLCASRRAGGPTDTQYFGPGTRLTVL.

The V and J genes are TRBV24-1 and TRBJ2-2, with 15 bases that match TRBD2. After removal of 10 bases from V and 5 bases from J, the junction contained 7 bases not matched to a gene. Germline CDR1 reads KGHDR; CDR2 reads SFDVKD. CDR3 length: 16 amino acids. This CDR3 reads CATGLAGGPGTGELFF. CDR3 DNA: TGTGCCACTGGACTAGCGGGAGGGCCTGGGACCGGGGAGCTGTTTTTT.

This clonotype showed up many times. The gene calls are TRBV7-2 and TRBJ1-5, with D tentatively TRBD1 (6 bases). Trimming removed 6 bases from V and 4 bases from J, with 16 bases in between. This CDR3 contains 15 residues. Germline V lookup: CDR1 SGHTA, CDR2 FQGNSA. The DNA for the CDR3 is TGTGCCAGCAGTTTCGACAGGCTTGGGAATCAGCCCCAGCATTTT. Translated, it gives CASSFDRLGNQPQHF.

The V call is TRBV30, the J call TRBJ2-2, with 11 positions matching TRBD2. The CDR3 loop spans 15 amino acids. Per germline, CDR1 GTSNPN and CDR2 SVGIG (reference sequence). J was trimmed by 4 bases and V by 2 bases; bases with no gene match: 3. The DNA for the CDR3 is TGTGCCTGGAGTCCGGGACTAGCGGCCACCGGGGAGCTGTTTTTT. This encodes CAWSPGLAATGELFF.

This clonotype was observed many times. The chain joins TRBV5-1 to TRBJ2-3; D is undetermined. The V gene lost 4 bases and the J gene lost 3 bases, with 9 bases spanning the gap. Germline CDR1 and CDR2: SGHRS and YFSETQ. CDR3 length: 13 residues. The CDR3 loop reads CASSRPVTDTQYF. As DNA, the CDR3 is TGCGCCAGCAGCCGGCCGGTGACAGATACGCAGTATTTT.

The V call is TRBV4-1, the J call TRBJ2-1; D possibly corresponds to TRBD2 (6 bases). This CDR3 region has 17 residues. CDR1 and CDR2 from the germline V gene are MGHRA and YSYEKL. V lost 0 bases and J 4 bases, leaving 16 bases between the germline ends. For the CDR3, the DNA is TGCGCCAGCAGCCAAGAAACAGGTGGGGGGTTTTACAATGAGCAGTTCTTC. Residues: CASSQETGGGFYNEQFF.

This clonotype has only a few counts. The J gene is TRBJ1-2, the V gene TRBV20-1, with D maybe TRBD1 (6 bases). Looked up from germline, CDR1 is DFQATT and CDR2 is SNEGSKA (reference sequence). Trimming removed 1 base from V and 8 bases from J, with 14 bases in between. There are 13 residues in the CDR3. The CDR3 DNA sequence: TGCAGTGCTAGAGTCCCTGGGGGCAACGGCTACACCTTC. Its translation: CSARVPGGNGYTF.

Ten or more counts support this clonotype. The V gene is TRBV7-9, the J gene TRBJ2-5; D remains ambiguous. This CDR3 region has 14 residues. Germline CDR1 reads SEHNR; CDR2 reads FQNEAQ (reference sequence). Trimming shortened V by 6 bases and J by 0 bases, and 11 bases separated the two germline ends. The CDR3 here is CASRARAYQETQYF. The CDR3 bases are TGTGCCAGCAGGGCTAGGGCGTACCAAGAGACCCAGTACTTC.

This clonotype was seen repeatedly, ten times or more. V usage is TRBV28 and J usage is TRBJ2-3; 15 bases are shared with TRBD2. The CDR3 loop spans 18 amino acids. V lost 3 bases, J lost 0 bases, and 4 bases stayed unmatched. Per germline, CDR1 MDHEN and CDR2 SYDVKM. In DNA, the CDR3 is TGTGCCAGCAGTTTCGGACTAGCGGGAGGGACTAGCACAGATACGCAGTATTTT. Its translation: CASSFGLAGGTSTDTQYF. Complete variable domain (other parts from reference TRBV28 and TRBJ2-3): DVKVTQSSRYLVKRTGEKVFLECVQDMDHENMFWYRQDPGLGLRLIYFSYDVKMKEKGDIPEGYSVSREKKERFSLILESASTNQTSMYLCASSFGLAGGTSTDTQYFGPGTRLTVL.

The chain combines TRBV20-1 with TRBJ1-1; TRBD1 matches 7 bases. Germline lookup yields CDR1 DFQATT and CDR2 SNEGSKA (reference sequence). The CDR3 is 13 amino acids. The V gene end was trimmed by 6 bases and the J gene end by 0 bases; junction bases not matched to a gene: 4. The CDR3 sequence is CSARDSMNTEAFF. DNA for the CDR3: TGCAGTGCGAGGGACAGCATGAACACTGAAGCTTTCTTT.

This clonotype was found many times. The chain recombines TRBV7-2 with TRBJ2-1, with 11 bases lining up with TRBD1. Unmatched junction bases numbered 3, after V lost 0 bases and J lost 5 bases. Germline V CDR1 and CDR2: SGHTA, FQGNSA. The CDR3 contains 16 residues. CDR3 DNA: TGTGCCAGCAGCTTAGCGTGGGGACAGGGGGACAATGAGCAGTTCTTC. Amino acid sequence: CASSLAWGQGDNEQFF.

At least ten counts were recorded for this clonotype. CDR3 coding DNA: TGCAGCTTAGTTGGCGGGAGAAACTACGAGCAGTACTTC. This translates into CSLVGGRNYEQYF. This chain uses TRBV20-1 with TRBJ2-7; TRBD2 matches at 7 bases. This CDR3 spans 13 amino acids. Germline V gives CDR1 DFQATT, CDR2 SNEGSKA (reference sequence).

There are many counts of this clonotype. This sequence joins TRBV12-3 or TRBV12-4 and TRBJ2-4; 16 bases fit TRBD2. The trim removed 3 bases at V and 5 bases at J, leaving 1 base unmatched. The CDR3 has 16 residues. This CDR3 reads CASSLGLAGGQNIQYF. CDR3 DNA sequence: TGTGCCAGCAGTTTGGGACTAGCGGGAGGGCAAAACATTCAGTACTTC.

Concerning this clonotype: This may arise from a read error, as a much more abundant clone is one base away. The V gene is TRBV20-1, the J gene TRBJ2-2, with 8 positions matching TRBD1. CDR1 is DFQATT, CDR2 SNEGSKA, per germline (reference sequence). This CDR3 is built from 16 residues. V dropped 5 bases and J dropped 5; count of bases not matched to a gene: 13. The CDR3 region is CSAGIAGGGNTGELFF. In DNA form, the CDR3 reads TGCAGTGCTGGGATAGCAGGGGGCGGTAATACCGGGGAGCTGTTTTTT.

This clonotype was found many times. The genes are TRBV28 and TRBJ1-1; a weak D match, TRBD1 (6 bases). V lost 0 bases and J 7 bases, leaving 15 bases between the germline ends. CDR3 length equals 15 residues. Germline CDR1 MDHEN, CDR2 SYDVKM. Here the CDR3 reads CASSLWGQGWNEAFF. In DNA form, the CDR3 reads TGTGCCAGCAGTTTATGGGGTCAGGGGTGGAATGAAGCTTTCTTT.

The sample holds many counts of this clonotype. The V and J genes are TRBV4-3 and TRBJ2-2; D call uncertain. V was pared by 0 bases and J by 4 bases, with 9 bases between. Per the germline V gene, CDR1 is LGHNA and CDR2 is YSLEER. The CDR3 spans 15 residues. CDR3 in DNA: TGCGCCAGCAGCCAAGATTTTTTAAGCACCGGGGAGCTGTTTTTT. Translating it yields CASSQDFLSTGELFF.

This clonotype occurred a few times. The genes are TRBV30 and TRBJ2-2, with D unresolved. V was trimmed by 6 bases and J by 6 bases, leaving 11 bases between them. The CDR3 sequence is 12 residues long. CDR1 and CDR2 from the germline V gene are GTSNPN and SVGIG (reference sequence). The CDR3 sequence: CACQPKAGELFF. The CDR3 coding sequence is TGTGCCTGCCAGCCTAAGGCCGGGGAGCTGTTTTTT.

This clonotype has a count of ten or more. The gene calls are TRBV12-3 or TRBV12-4 and TRBJ2-7; 7 nucleotides match TRBD2. The ends lost 8 bases at V and 3 bases at J; junction bases unmatched: 10. The CDR3 contains 14 residues. CDR3 bases: TGTGCCAGCCCCCGGGGGGACCAGTACTACGAGCAGTACGTC. Its protein product is CASPRGDQYYEQYV.

This clonotype has a count of ten or more. The V and J genes are TRBV10-3 and TRBJ2-2; D is uncertain. Germline V gene data show CDR1 as ENHRY and CDR2 as SYGVKD. The CDR3 is 15 amino acids. V lost 3 bases and J 0 bases, leaving 8 bases between the germline ends. The CDR3 spells CAISEDPPNTGELFF. For the CDR3, the DNA is TGTGCCATCAGTGAAGACCCCCCGAACACCGGGGAGCTGTTTTTT.

This clonotype appeared many times. The chain is built from TRBV5-6 and TRBJ2-1; D gene ambiguous. CDR3 length: 15 amino acids. The germline V gene encodes CDR1 SGHDT and CDR2 YYEEEE. Trimming pared 1 base from V and 6 bases from J, leaving 14 bases between. DNA of the CDR3: TGTGCCAGCAGCTTGCTAACACCGGTGGGCAATGAGCAGTTCTTC. It specifies CASSLLTPVGNEQFF.

This clonotype has just a few counts. The gene calls are TRBV5-1 and TRBJ2-1; TRBD2 matches 10 bases. Germline trimming cut 4 bases from V and 4 bases from J; bases unmatched to any gene: 8. The length of the CDR3 is 16 residues. Germline V gene sequence: CDR1 SGHRS, CDR2 YFSETQ. The CDR3 reads CASSPTRTSGYNEQFF. CDR3 coding DNA: TGCGCCAGCAGCCCTACCAGGACTAGCGGTTACAATGAGCAGTTCTTC.

J is TRBJ2-2 and V is TRBV9; D tentatively fits TRBD1 or TRBD2 (5 bases each). Germline values: CDR1 SGDLS, CDR2 YYNGEE. CDR3 size: 17 residues. V was clipped by 0 bases and J by 1 base, with 13 bases between them. CDR3: CASSVGGSRENTGELFF. The CDR3, as DNA: TGTGCCAGCAGCGTAGGGGGCTCCCGGGAGAACACCGGGGAGCTGTTTTTT.

The chain links TRBV5-1 to TRBJ2-5; 10 bases fit TRBD1. The CDR3 sequence is 13 residues long. Per germline, CDR1 SGHRS and CDR2 YFSETQ. V lost 4 bases to trimming and J lost 5 bases; unmatched junction nucleotides: 2. In DNA form, the CDR3 reads TGCGCCAGCAGCCGACAGGGGGCTGAGACCCAGTACTTC. This sequence encodes CASSRQGAETQYF. Complete variable domain (other parts from reference TRBV5-1 and TRBJ2-5): KAGVTQTPRYLIKTRGQQVTLSCSPISGHRSVSWYQQTPGQGLQFLFEYFSETQRNKGNFPGRFSGRQFSNSRSEMNVSTLELGDSALYLCASSRQGAETQYFGPGTRLLVL.

The chain couples TRBV29-1 to TRBJ2-1; TRBD2 agrees at 7 bases. The germline V gene has CDR1 SQVTM and CDR2 ANQGSEA. V lost 7 bases, J lost 5 bases, and 14 bases stayed unmatched. The CDR3 totals 15 residues. In DNA, the CDR3 is TGCAGCGCCGGGGGTCGGCTAGCGGTCGACAATGAGCAGTTCTTC. Its translation is CSAGGRLAVDNEQFF.